This is a list of T cell receptor beta chains from one sample in a study of cytomegalovirus exposure and HLA in healthy donors. Clones were read by immunoSEQ multiplex PCR, and TCRdb kept only the in-frame ones, dropping some. The table records around 170,000 clones, roughly 75% of them present only once. Input material: PBMCs. The source of these receptors is a woman aged 25-40 years in good health and CMV-seronegative. Each CDR3 is given with its conserved first and last residue. The D gene is left open where the match is weak. Expanded clones get a size class; other rows say once, few or many, or leave the size out.

d_gene: TRBD1; v_gene: TRBV19; j_gene: TRBJ1-1; abundance: .; CDR3nt: TGTGCCAGTAGTCGGGACAGGGGGGGGACTGAAGCTTTCTTT; CDR3aa: CASSRDRGGTEAFF
d_gene: .; v_gene: TRBV5-6; j_gene: TRBJ2-3; abundance: .; CDR3nt: TGTGCCAGCAGCTTGGGCGGAGGGTTCTCAGATACGCAGTATTTT; CDR3aa: CASSLGGGFSDTQYF
d_gene: .; v_gene: TRBV5-4; j_gene: TRBJ2-2; abundance: .; CDR3nt: TGTGCCAGCAGCTCCGTCCAGGGAGGCACCGGGGAGCTGTTTTTT; CDR3aa: CASSSVQGGTGELFF
d_gene: TRBD2; v_gene: TRBV4-1; j_gene: TRBJ2-1; abundance: .; CDR3nt: TGCGCCAGCAGCCAACTGGCGGGGCGAACGGGGGGGCCCTACAATGAGCAGTTCTTC; CDR3aa: CASSQLAGRTGGPYNEQFF
d_gene: TRBD2; v_gene: TRBV7-9; j_gene: TRBJ2-7; abundance: .; CDR3nt: TGTGCCAGCAGCCCTACCCGTTCTAGCGGGCAAGGCGAGCAGTACTTC; CDR3aa: CASSPTRSSGQGEQYF
d_gene: .; v_gene: TRBV5-1; j_gene: TRBJ2-7; abundance: .; CDR3nt: TGCGCCAGCAGCCCCGGGGGGACAGGAGTCTACGAGCAGTACTTC; CDR3aa: CASSPGGTGVYEQYF
d_gene: .; v_gene: TRBV29-1; j_gene: TRBJ2-1; abundance: .; CDR3nt: TGCAGCGTTGAGGGCAGCTCATTTGGGCAGTTCTTC; CDR3aa: CSVEGSSFGQFF
d_gene: .; v_gene: TRBV7-2; j_gene: TRBJ2-7; abundance: .; CDR3nt: TGTGCCAGCAGCTTAGCCCGCGGGACCTACGAGCAGTACTTC; CDR3aa: CASSLARGTYEQYF
d_gene: TRBD1; v_gene: TRBV5-8; j_gene: TRBJ1-5; abundance: .; CDR3nt: TGTGCCAGCAGCTTGAACCGGGACAGCCTACTTGATTTTAGCAATCAGCCCCAGCATTTT; CDR3aa: CASSLNRDSLLDFSNQPQHF
d_gene: TRBD1; v_gene: TRBV2; j_gene: TRBJ1-6; abundance: .; CDR3nt: TGTGCCAGCAGTGAAGCCACAGGGGCCAATTCACCCCTCCACTTT; CDR3aa: CASSEATGANSPLHF
d_gene: .; v_gene: TRBV10-2; j_gene: TRBJ2-2; abundance: .; CDR3nt: TGCGCCAGCAACTCGGACGGGGGTGGGGCCGGGGAGCTGTTTTTT; CDR3aa: CASNSDGGGAGELFF
d_gene: .; v_gene: TRBV6-5; j_gene: TRBJ2-2; abundance: .; CDR3nt: TGTGCCAGCAGTTACTTCCCGGGTTCGAACACCGGGGAGCTGTTTTTT; CDR3aa: CASSYFPGSNTGELFF
d_gene: .; v_gene: TRBV7-2; j_gene: TRBJ2-5; abundance: .; CDR3nt: TGTGCCAGCAGATTGATGAGGGCGGGAGAGACCCAGTACTTC; CDR3aa: CASRLMRAGETQYF
d_gene: .; v_gene: TRBV2; j_gene: TRBJ2-7; abundance: few; CDR3nt: TGTGCCAGCAGTGATAATTTGGGGCTGGGTGGCGAGCAGTACTTC; CDR3aa: CASSDNLGLGGEQYF
d_gene: .; v_gene: TRBV30; j_gene: TRBJ1-1; abundance: .; CDR3nt: TGTGCCTGGTCAAAAGAGGGGGGGCTGACTGAAGCTTTCTTT; CDR3aa: CAWSKEGGLTEAFF
d_gene: .; v_gene: TRBV2; j_gene: TRBJ2-7; abundance: .; CDR3nt: TGTGCCAGCAGTGGGGGGAGGACAAACTCCTACGAGCAGTACTTC; CDR3aa: CASSGGRTNSYEQYF
d_gene: .; v_gene: TRBV4-3; j_gene: TRBJ1-2; abundance: .; CDR3nt: TGCGCCAGCAGCCCTCACAGGACGGGTGGCTACACCTTC; CDR3aa: CASSPHRTGGYTF
d_gene: .; v_gene: TRBV6-5; j_gene: TRBJ1-6; abundance: .; CDR3nt: TGTGCCAGCAGGGTCCCGGGTTCACCCCTCCACTTT; CDR3aa: CASRVPGSPLHF
d_gene: .; v_gene: TRBV15; j_gene: TRBJ1-6; abundance: .; CDR3nt: TGTGCCACCAGCAGAGACAGGGGCGGTAATTCACCCCTCCACTTT; CDR3aa: CATSRDRGGNSPLHF
d_gene: .; v_gene: TRBV2; j_gene: TRBJ1-5; abundance: .; CDR3nt: TGTGCCAGCAGTGACAGGGATAGCAATCAGCCCCAGCATTTT; CDR3aa: CASSDRDSNQPQHF
d_gene: .; v_gene: TRBV5-1; j_gene: TRBJ1-1; abundance: .; CDR3nt: TGCGCCAGCGACCTGCTGGGCCTGGCCGCAGTTAGGACAAATCTTTCTGAAGCTTTCTTT; CDR3aa: CASDLLGLAAVRTNLSEAFF
d_gene: TRBD1; v_gene: TRBV19; j_gene: TRBJ1-5; abundance: .; CDR3nt: TGTGCCAGTGAGGACAGGAGAGATCAGCCCCAGCATTTT; CDR3aa: CASEDRRDQPQHF
d_gene: .; v_gene: TRBV18; j_gene: TRBJ2-7; abundance: .; CDR3nt: TGTGCCAGCTCACCGGGGGACACCTACGAGCAGTACTTC; CDR3aa: CASSPGDTYEQYF
d_gene: TRBD2; v_gene: TRBV9; j_gene: TRBJ2-3; abundance: .; CDR3nt: TGTGCCAGCAGCGTAGGACTAGCGGGGGGGCAAGATACGCAGTATTTT; CDR3aa: CASSVGLAGGQDTQYF
d_gene: TRBD1; v_gene: TRBV5-1; j_gene: TRBJ2-7; abundance: few; CDR3nt: TGCGCCAGCAGCTTGGGGGACAGGATCTCCTACGAGCAGTACTTC; CDR3aa: CASSLGDRISYEQYF
d_gene: .; v_gene: TRBV6-4; j_gene: TRBJ1-5; abundance: .; CDR3nt: TGTGCCAGCTGTAGGCCCTCCGGGGTACAGCCGGCGCCGGGGCCCCAGCATTTT; CDR3aa: CASCRPSGVQPAPGPQHF
d_gene: TRBD2; v_gene: TRBV5-6; j_gene: TRBJ2-3; abundance: .; CDR3nt: TGTGCCAGCAGCTCACTAGCGGGCGATAATTACACAGATACGCAGTATTTT; CDR3aa: CASSSLAGDNYTDTQYF
d_gene: TRBD2; v_gene: TRBV10-3; j_gene: TRBJ2-3; abundance: .; CDR3nt: TGTGCCATCAGTGACCTTCTTGGCGGGGGGGCATATACGCAGTATTTT; CDR3aa: CAISDLLGGGAYTQYF
d_gene: TRBD2; v_gene: TRBV7-6; j_gene: TRBJ2-7; abundance: .; CDR3nt: TGTGCCAGCAGCTTGGGCGGGGGTGGGTACGAGCAGTACTTC; CDR3aa: CASSLGGGGYEQYF
d_gene: TRBD1; v_gene: TRBV5-1; j_gene: TRBJ1-4; abundance: .; CDR3nt: TGCGCCAGCAGCGGTTCAGGGACAGGGGTATATAATGAAAAACTGTTTTTT; CDR3aa: CASSGSGTGVYNEKLFF
d_gene: TRBD1; v_gene: TRBV29-1; j_gene: TRBJ1-2; abundance: .; CDR3nt: TGCAGCGTTGGGGACAGGGGGTATGGTAAAGGCTACACCTTC; CDR3aa: CSVGDRGYGKGYTF
d_gene: TRBD2; v_gene: TRBV15; j_gene: TRBJ2-7; abundance: .; CDR3nt: TGTGCCACCAGCCCTAGTGCTAGCGGGGCCTACGAGCAGTACTTC; CDR3aa: CATSPSASGAYEQYF
d_gene: .; v_gene: TRBV15; j_gene: TRBJ2-1; abundance: once; CDR3nt: TGTGCCACCAGCAGAGGAGCGTTGAGCTCCTACAATGAGCAGTTCTTC; CDR3aa: CATSRGALSSYNEQFF
d_gene: TRBD1; v_gene: TRBV10-1; j_gene: TRBJ1-6; abundance: .; CDR3nt: TGCGCCAGCAACTTACAGGGGGATAGTACGTCTAGGTCCTATAATTCACCCCTCCACTTT; CDR3aa: CASNLQGDSTSRSYNSPLHF
d_gene: .; v_gene: TRBV5-1; j_gene: TRBJ2-3; abundance: .; CDR3nt: TGCGCCAGCGGCTTGGAAGGCGGTACTAGCACAGATACGCAGTATTTT; CDR3aa: CASGLEGGTSTDTQYF
d_gene: .; v_gene: TRBV28; j_gene: TRBJ1-5; abundance: .; CDR3nt: TGTGCCAGCAGTTTATTGAACGGGGAGAGACAGCCCCAGCATTTT; CDR3aa: CASSLLNGERQPQHF
d_gene: TRBD1; v_gene: TRBV15; j_gene: TRBJ1-1; abundance: .; CDR3nt: TGTGCCACCAGCAGAGAAACAGGGGGCACTGAAGCTTTCTTT; CDR3aa: CATSRETGGTEAFF
d_gene: .; v_gene: TRBV9; j_gene: TRBJ2-7; abundance: .; CDR3nt: TGTGCCAGCAGCGTAGGCTTGGACAGAACCTACGAGCAGTACTTC; CDR3aa: CASSVGLDRTYEQYF
d_gene: .; v_gene: TRBV15; j_gene: TRBJ2-7; abundance: .; CDR3nt: TGTGCCACCAGCAGAGTGACAGGCTACTCCTACGAGCAGTACTTC; CDR3aa: CATSRVTGYSYEQYF
d_gene: .; v_gene: TRBV6-5; j_gene: TRBJ1-1; abundance: .; CDR3nt: TGTGCCAGCAGTTTATTCCGGACAGCGAACACTGAAGCTTTCTTT; CDR3aa: CASSLFRTANTEAFF
d_gene: TRBD2; v_gene: TRBV4-3; j_gene: TRBJ2-3; abundance: .; CDR3nt: TGCGCCAGCAGCCAAGATTTAGCGGGGGGCCTTAGCACAGATACGCAGTATTTT; CDR3aa: CASSQDLAGGLSTDTQYF
d_gene: .; v_gene: TRBV5-1; j_gene: TRBJ1-2; abundance: .; CDR3nt: TGCGCCAGCAGCTTGGGACTGGGGGCTATGGGCTATGGCTACACCTTC; CDR3aa: CASSLGLGAMGYGYTF
d_gene: TRBD1; v_gene: TRBV5-1; j_gene: TRBJ2-7; abundance: .; CDR3nt: TGCGCCAGCAGCTTGGACAGGGGAACCTACGAGCAGTACTTC; CDR3aa: CASSLDRGTYEQYF